This passage covers 21 T cell receptor beta chains from one sample sequenced in a study of PD-L1 blockade in urothelial cancer. This sample's time point: peripheral blood 6 weeks after treatment start. Sequencing used immunoSEQ multiplex PCR; TCRdb keeps in-frame clones, though not all of them. The data hold roughly 100,000 clones, with roughly 85% observed a single time. The specimen comprised PBMCs, sampled around atezolizumab (anti-PD-L1) treatment. These receptors came from a man between 65 and 79 years old with urothelial cancer.

The J gene is TRBJ1-2, the V gene TRBV5-6, with no clear D. Trimming pared 4 bases from V and 2 bases from J, leaving 15 bases between. This CDR3 is 15 amino acids long. CDR1 is SGHDT and CDR2 is YYEEEE in the germline V gene. This CDR3 reads CASSPVETENYGYTF. In DNA form, the CDR3 reads TGTGCCAGCAGCCCCGTGGAGACTGAAAACTATGGCTACACCTTC.

This clone was observed once. The V call is TRBV5-4, the J call TRBJ2-3; 9 bases agree with TRBD1. CDR1 is SGHNT, CDR2 YYREEE, per germline (reference sequence). V lost 4 bases, J lost 7 bases, and 4 bases stayed unmatched. There are 13 residues in the CDR3. Here the CDR3 reads CASSLQGAYTQYF. In nucleotides, the CDR3 is TGTGCCAGCAGCCTACAGGGGGCATATACGCAGTATTTT. The full variable domain, with the rest looked up from reference TRBV5-4 and TRBJ2-3, is ETGVTQSPTHLIKTRGQQVTLRCSSQSGHNTVSWYQQALGQGPQFIFQYYREEENGRGNFPPRFSGLQFPNYSSELNVNALELDDSALYLCASSLQGAYTQYFGPGTRLTVL.

The CDR3 region has the DNA TGTGCCAGCACCCGGAGCACAGATACGCAGTATTTT. This gives the protein CASTRSTDTQYF. The chain joins TRBV11-3 to TRBJ2-3; D is ambiguous. The CDR3 has 12 amino acids. V was shortened by 7 bases and J by 0 bases, with 5 bases between the two germline ends. Germline CDR1 SGHNT, CDR2 YENEEA.

The chain links TRBV19 to TRBJ1-1; 7 bases match TRBD1. The junction had 4 bases not matched to a gene; V was cut back by 5 bases and J by 1 base. The CDR3 extends over 14 amino acids. The germline V gene has CDR1 LNHDA and CDR2 SQIVND (reference sequence). Here the CDR3 DNA reads TGTGCCAGTAGTCTCGGGACAGCGAACACTGAAGCTTTCTTT. As protein: CASSLGTANTEAFF.

In its sample, this clone was seen once. The V call is TRBV5-4, the J call TRBJ1-2; 9 nucleotides align to TRBD1. Germline lookup yields CDR1 SGHNT and CDR2 YYREEE (reference sequence). This CDR3 region has 14 residues. V trimming: 6 bases; J trimming: 3 bases; junction bases outside the gene matches: 6. The CDR3 protein is CASTQDRGDYGYTF. CDR3 nucleotide sequence: TGTGCCAGCACACAGGACAGGGGCGACTATGGCTACACCTTC.

The chain links TRBV11-2 to TRBJ2-7; TRBD2 aligns across 8 bases. The V segment lost 4 bases and the J segment 2 bases; nucleotides outside the gene matches: 13. The CDR3 extends over 17 amino acids. Germline values: CDR1 SGHAT, CDR2 FQNNGV. In nucleotides, the CDR3 is TGTGCCAGCAGCTCAACTCGAGGTAGCGGGAATCCCTACGAGCAGTACTTC. Encoded protein: CASSSTRGSGNPYEQYF. The whole variable domain, remainder taken from reference TRBV11-2 and TRBJ2-7, is EAGVAQSPRYKIIEKRQSVAFWCNPISGHATLYWYQQILGQGPKLLIQFQNNGVVDDSQLPKDRFSAERLKGVDSTLKIQPAKLEDSAVYLCASSSTRGSGNPYEQYFGPGTRLTVT.

The count of this clone is one. This rearrangement joins TRBV19 to TRBJ2-2; 10 nucleotides agree with TRBD1. Germline-derived CDR1 and CDR2 are LNHDA and SQIVND (reference sequence). J gave up 5 bases and V 5 bases, and 5 bases lay outside the gene matches. The CDR3 is 15 residues long. CDR3 DNA sequence: TGTGCCAGTAGTTCGACAGGGGGCGTTACCGGGGAGCTGTTTTTT. Protein product: CASSSTGGVTGELFF. Filled out from reference TRBV19 and TRBJ2-2, the complete variable domain reads DGGITQSPKYLFRKEGQNVTLSCEQNLNHDAMYWYRQDPGQGLRLIYYSQIVNDFQKGDIAEGYSVSREKKESFPLTVTSAQKNPTAFYLCASSSTGGVTGELFFGEGSRLTVL.

The chain joins TRBV6-1 to TRBJ2-1; tentatively, D is TRBD1 (6 bases). The length of the CDR3 is 17 residues. Per the germline V gene, CDR1 is MNHNS and CDR2 is SASEGT. The V end lost 0 bases, the J end lost 6 bases, and 18 bases lay between the germline ends. CDR3 protein: CASSEAHGVSRGNEQFF. CDR3 sequence (DNA): TGTGCCAGCAGTGAAGCCCACGGGGTTTCCAGGGGCAATGAGCAGTTCTTC.

This clone was observed once. V is TRBV7-7 and J is TRBJ2-5; 7 nucleotides line up with TRBD1. V lost 5 bases and J lost 5; bases outside the gene matches: 5. Germline V gives CDR1 SSHAT, CDR2 FNYEAQ (reference sequence). This CDR3 region has 13 residues. The CDR3 DNA is TGTGCCAGCAGCCGGGACAGCCGGGAGACCCAGTACTTC. It codes for CASSRDSRETQYF.

This clone was counted only a few times. The chain employs TRBV7-9 and TRBJ1-2, with 10 bases fitting TRBD1. Per the germline V gene, CDR1 is SEHNR and CDR2 is FQNEAQ (reference sequence). The CDR3 contains 15 residues. Trimming cost V 3 bases and J 5 bases; bases outside gene matches: 6. The CDR3 region has the DNA TGTGCCAGCAGCTTTCCGGGACAGGGGACTTATGGCTACACCTTC. Its translation: CASSFPGQGTYGYTF.

This sequence joins TRBV6-1 and TRBJ2-3, with unresolved D. Per the germline V gene, CDR1 is MNHNS and CDR2 is SASEGT. The CDR3 is 11 residues long. With 6 bases removed from V and 7 bases from J, the gap between germline ends came to 8 bases. The CDR3 sequence is CASRDLNTQYF. In DNA form, the CDR3 reads TGTGCCAGCAGAGACTTGAATACGCAGTATTTT.

J is TRBJ1-4 and V is TRBV18; TRBD1 matches 8 bases. The germline gives CDR1 KGHSH, CDR2 LQKENI. J gave up 7 bases and V 3 bases, and 7 bases lay outside the gene matches. The length of the CDR3 is 15 residues. CDR3 protein: CASSPPGGAGEKLFF. CDR3 bases: TGTGCCAGCTCACCGCCAGGGGGCGCCGGTGAAAAACTGTTTTTT.

The chain couples TRBV15 to TRBJ1-1; 8 nucleotides align to TRBD1. The CDR3 runs 14 residues. Germline values: CDR1 LNHNV, CDR2 YYDKDF (reference sequence). J lost 2 bases, V lost 8 bases, and 7 bases had no gene match. The CDR3 region has the DNA TGTGCCACCGGTGATCAGGGGGCAAACACTGAAGCTTTCTTT. This gives the protein CATGDQGANTEAFF.

J is TRBJ1-4 and V is TRBV19; 7 positions agree with TRBD1. The CDR3 spans 18 residues. With V trimmed by 1 base and J by 3 bases, 11 bases remained unmatched. Germline CDR1 is LNHDA and CDR2 is SQIVND (reference sequence). CDR3 sequence: CASSIGLVLQGPNEKLFF. The CDR3 DNA reads as TGTGCCAGTAGTATAGGGCTAGTCCTACAGGGGCCTAATGAAAAACTGTTTTTT.

Details on this clone: At one end the junction does not follow the germline gene, possibly because of a read error. The genes are TRBV5-6 and TRBJ2-3, with D tentatively TRBD2 (5 bases). The CDR3 is 13 amino acids. The germline V gene encodes CDR1 SGHDT and CDR2 YYEEEE. Here the CDR3 reads CASSRTPADPQYF. The CDR3 DNA reads TGTGCCAGCTCTCGGACTCCGGCAGATCCGCAGTATTTT.

Notes on this clone: One junction end disagrees with the germline gene, perhaps due to a read error. This chain uses TRBV2 with TRBJ2-5; D uncertain. This CDR3 contains 14 residues. Per the germline V gene, CDR1 is SNHLY and CDR2 is FYNNEI. CDR3 sequence reads: CAISTTINQETQYF. The DNA of the CDR3 is TGTGCCATCAGTACGACAATTAACCAAGAGACCCAGTACTTC.

The table lists this clone with a few counts. The genes are TRBV9 and TRBJ2-3, with D tentatively TRBD2 (6 bases). Germline CDR1 reads SGDLS; CDR2 reads YYNGEE. Trimming took 0 bases from V and 6 from J, leaving 14 bases between them. The CDR3 runs 15 residues. CDR3 region: CASSVGGGIRDTQYF. In nucleotides, the CDR3 is TGTGCCAGCAGCGTAGGGGGCGGGATCCGTGATACGCAGTATTTT.

This clone was seen once. The chain links TRBV7-9 to TRBJ1-2, with D possibly TRBD1 on 6 matching bases. V lost 5 bases and J 6 bases, leaving 13 bases between the germline ends. Germline V gives CDR1 SEHNR, CDR2 FQNEAQ (reference sequence). The CDR3 is 13 residues long. CDR3 residues: CASSPDSPNGYTF. The CDR3 DNA sequence: TGTGCCAGCAGCCCGGACAGCCCCAATGGCTACACCTTC.

This chain connects TRBV10-3 to TRBJ2-2, with a possible D match to TRBD2 (6 bases). Germline V gene lookup returns CDR1 ENHRY and CDR2 SYGVKD. The V gene lost 6 bases and the J gene lost 4 bases, with 15 bases spanning the gap. The CDR3 is made up of 15 amino acids. DNA of the CDR3: TGTGCCATCAGGGGACTGCCCTCAGGCACCGGGGAGCTGTTTTTT. Translated: CAIRGLPSGTGELFF.

This clone was picked up one time. This chain connects TRBV7-6 to TRBJ1-1; 11 positions match TRBD1. This CDR3 spans 16 amino acids. The V and J ends lost 0 bases and 3 bases, in that order; junction bases with no gene match: 3. Germline assignment: CDR1 SGHVS and CDR2 FNYEAQ. CDR3 sequence (DNA): TGTGCCAGCAGCTTAGCGCTGGGACAGGGGGACACTGAAGCTTTCTTT. Amino acids: CASSLALGQGDTEAFF.

This clone was counted between two and nine times. The chain links TRBV11-2 to TRBJ2-1; TRBD1 matches 10 bases. V lost 4 bases and J lost 10; bases outside the gene matches: 7. Germline-derived CDR1 and CDR2 are SGHAT and FQNNGV. The CDR3 extends over 14 amino acids. The CDR3 sequence: CASSSWTGGWEQFF. CDR3 sequence (DNA): TGTGCCAGCAGCTCCTGGACAGGGGGATGGGAGCAGTTCTTC.